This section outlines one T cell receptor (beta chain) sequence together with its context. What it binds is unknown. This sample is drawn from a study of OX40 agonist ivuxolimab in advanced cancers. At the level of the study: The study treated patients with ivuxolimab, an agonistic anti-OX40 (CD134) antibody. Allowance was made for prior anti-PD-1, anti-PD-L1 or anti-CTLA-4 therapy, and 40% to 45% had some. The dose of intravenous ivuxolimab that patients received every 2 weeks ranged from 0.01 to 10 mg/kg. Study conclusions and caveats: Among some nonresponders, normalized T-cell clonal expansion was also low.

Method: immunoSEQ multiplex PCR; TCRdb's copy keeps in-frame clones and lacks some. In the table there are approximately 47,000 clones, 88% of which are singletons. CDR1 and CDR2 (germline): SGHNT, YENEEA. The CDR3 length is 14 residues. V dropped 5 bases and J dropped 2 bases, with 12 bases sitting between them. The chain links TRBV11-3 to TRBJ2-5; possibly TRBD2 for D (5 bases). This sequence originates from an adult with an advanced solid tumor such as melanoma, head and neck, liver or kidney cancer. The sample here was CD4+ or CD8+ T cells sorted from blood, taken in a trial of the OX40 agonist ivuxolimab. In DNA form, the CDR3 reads TGTGCCAGCAGCAGAGGACGGGATCAAGAGACCCAGTACTTC. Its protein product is CASSRGRDQETQYF. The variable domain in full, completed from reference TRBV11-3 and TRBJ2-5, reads EAGVVQSPRYKIIEKKQPVAFWCNPISGHNTLYWYLQNLGQGPELLIRYENEEAVDDSQLPKDRFSAERLKGVDSTLKIQPAELGDSAVYLCASSRGRDQETQYFGPGTRLLVL.